What follows is one TCR beta chain and its context. This clone was picked up one time. The antigen it binds to is not known. No quality values exist for individual bases; no much larger clone is one base distant. V ends up 4 bases short and J 3 bases short, with an unmatched junction base count of 3. Measured from the cysteine to the phenylalanine, the CDR3 is 15 residues long. This entry keeps only the CDR3 DNA: 45 bases, framed from base 1. According to the germline V gene, CDR1 reads SGHRS and CDR2 reads YFSETQ. This specimen comes from a study of shared clonotypes between healthy human individuals (TCRdb year 2020). For context, the study as a whole: Three men and two women, aged 18 to 49 years, made up the cohort. For each donor, three plates each were used for CD4 naive and CD4 memory, two plates were used for CD8 naive, and one plate was used for CD8 memory. To estimate repertoire size and how much clonotypes are shared between individuals, the study performed deep sequencing of blood TCR repertoires from about five healthy adults. To increase sequencing depth and limit assay-specific biases, different laboratories used diverse techniques to prepare libraries and sequence TCR repertoires. Leukapheresis yielded between about 0.9 and 8.9 billion PBMCs per donor.

The investigation overall reported the following: Sampling was restricted to blood, and TCR repertoires in tissue are likely to differ from TCR repertoires in blood. Even with the large sequencing depth, rarefaction of the sorted-subset datasets indicated that sequencing was incomplete. Larger estimated clonotype richness was generally found for naive subsets than for memory subsets. Based on pairwise subsampling, the degree of clonotype sharing among donors was expected to be affected by sequencing depth. Because the study included only a small number of donors, the genetic and exposure-history diversity represented was limited. Clonotypes shared by all four sorted-subset donors showed higher generation probabilities than non-shared clonotypes. When several donors were compared, the shared fraction of clonotypes was 5% to 6.5% for naive CD4, about 4% for naive CD8, 2.3% for memory CD4, and less than 0.45% for memory CD8.

Healthy HIV-negative adults with no recently reported acute infections or vaccinations were included as donors. Every donor was a Caucasian adult living in Nashville, Tennessee, USA. CD4+ T cells were enriched by magnetic negative selection; naive cells were then positively selected on CD45RA, and the negative fraction formed the memory subset. Blood was collected by leukapheresis, and PBMCs were isolated by Ficoll-Histopaque density gradient centrifugation and then cryopreserved in liquid nitrogen vapor phase. Analytical flow cytometry was used to check the purity and quantity of each magnetically sorted T cell population. Genomic DNA was isolated from each sorted fraction and quantified by UV absorbance on a Nanodrop 2000c. Using the deep immunoSEQ assay, multiplex PCR amplified TCR CDR3 regions from genomic DNA. Genomic DNA extracted from each cell subset was distributed evenly over all wells of several immunoSEQ 96-well plates, and each plate served as one replicate. Each replicate PCR for sorted subsets received approximately 220 ng genomic DNA, equal to about 30,000 T cell genomes. Purified libraries were quantified with a Qubit 3.0 fluorometer, sized on a Bioanalyzer 2100, and re-quantified with the KAPA Library Quantification kit. A separate single-read 150-cycle Illumina NextSeq 550 flow cell was used to sequence each immunoSEQ 96-well plate. The paper's processing steps were these. The immunoSEQ output contained only junctional sequences without quality scores, so filtering could not match that applied to full-length reads. To assign V/J genes and CDR3, sequences were annotated against IMGT germline references using PyIR, a Python wrapper for IgBLAST v1.9. Reads with weak V/J assignments (E-value above 1e-6), missing CDR3, stop codons, out-of-frame junctions, or ambiguous translated residues were removed. V3J clonotypes were defined as sequences sharing an identical inferred V gene, J gene, and CDR3 amino acid sequence. Percentage overlap between repertoires was computed as shared unique clonotypes divided by the size of the smaller repertoire. Three approaches were used to assess repertoire richness: RTK rarefaction, the Chao1 estimator, and Recon v2.1 estimates of unobserved clonotypes. For all TCRbeta clonotypes obtained by the gDNA method from several donors, generation probabilities were computed with OLGA. The source is immuneACCESS, and TCRdb retained only in-frame sequences with V and J called. Part of the clones is not carried over; for the studies checked, unresolved V genes explain less than half of this, and the remainder is unexplained. Clone size and V and J calls were adopted from that table, with D and trimming inferred from the DNA. This sample lists 2 million to 3 million clones; about 92% were detected once. Jointly, the top ten make up more than 0.12% of the sample.

The TCR was taken from a man between 18 and 29 years old in good health. Sequencing used naive CD4+ T cells sorted from blood. According to the study, the label for this sample's cell subset or site signals: CD45RA+ positively selected. The chain is assembled from TRBV5-1 and TRBJ2-1, with 11 bases in between that match TRBD2. The CDR3: CASSRLAGIYNEQFF. DNA sequence: TGCGCCAGCAGCAGACTAGCGGGAATCTACAATGAGCAGTTCTTC.